These 30 T cell receptor beta chains were sequenced from one sample in a study of human T cells and chemical hapten exposure. TCRdb reprocessed the RACE reads with MiXCR, giving one entry per CDR3 protein. This sample yields around 330,000 distinct CDR3 sequences, of which 5.5% are seen a single time; about 8.2% belongs to the top ten. Time point: pre-sensitization, week 0. Sample treatment: therapeutic diphenylcyclopropenone sensitization with weekly scalp DPC. Sequences were derived from whole blood, sampled in connection with sensitization to the hapten diphenylcyclopropenone (DPC). The source is a woman aged 18-29 years with alopecia areata. Some clones in this sample may be carry-over from other donors' samples.

This clonotype was seen at least ten times. The chain combines TRBV29-1 with TRBJ1-4, with D possibly being TRBD1 (6 bases). V dropped 0 bases and J dropped 1 base, with 9 bases sitting between them. Looked up from germline, CDR1 is SQVTM and CDR2 is ANQGSEA. The CDR3 has 15 residues. The CDR3 reads CSVEDVDRTNEKLFF. The CDR3 DNA is TGCAGCGTTGAAGACGTGGACAGAACTAATGAAAAACTGTTTTTT.

Many counts were recorded for this clonotype. V is TRBV25-1 and J is TRBJ2-7, with D uncertain. Per the germline V gene, CDR1 is MGHDK and CDR2 is SYGVNS. V gave up 3 bases and J gave up 0 bases, with 3 bases separating them. The CDR3 extends over 12 amino acids. This CDR3 reads CASSELSYEQYF. In DNA, the CDR3 is TGTGCCAGCAGTGAGCTCTCCTACGAGCAGTACTTC.

This clonotype was observed at least ten times. CDR3 nucleotides: TGTGCCAGCAGTTACTCCGGGACAGGGGAGTATACTGAAGCTTTCTTT. Protein product: CASSYSGTGEYTEAFF. This chain uses TRBV6-5 with TRBJ1-1, with TRBD1 identical over 10 bases. This CDR3 has 16 residues. Germline CDR1 reads MNHEY; CDR2 reads SVGAGI. J was trimmed by 5 bases and V by 0 bases; bases with no gene match: 6.

This rearrangement joins TRBV12-3 or TRBV12-4 to TRBJ1-3; 11 nucleotides match TRBD1. This CDR3 spans 16 amino acids. The V segment lost 5 bases and the J segment 4 bases; nucleotides outside the gene matches: 7. The CDR3 loop reads CASSVPGQGGGNTIYF. The DNA of the CDR3 is TGTGCCAGCAGTGTTCCGGGACAGGGGGGAGGAAACACCATATATTTT.

This clonotype was observed a few times. V usage is TRBV29-1 and J usage is TRBJ2-7, with D possibly TRBD1 on 5 matching bases. CDR1 SQVTM and CDR2 ANQGSEA come from the germline V gene. V was shortened by 6 bases and J by 2 bases, with 20 bases between the two germline ends. This CDR3 contains 15 residues. The CDR3 DNA follows: TGCAGCGTCGTGGGGCCTAACGGCGACCCCTACGAGCAGTACTTC. Translating gives CSVVGPNGDPYEQYF.

V is TRBV12-3 or TRBV12-4 and J is TRBJ2-1; a weak D match, TRBD2 (5 bases). V lost 2 bases to trimming and J lost 4 bases, with 9 bases between them. The CDR3 contains 14 residues. This CDR3 reads CASSLKRVYNEQFF. The CDR3 nucleotides read TGTGCCAGCAGTTTAAAGAGGGTTTACAATGAGCAGTTCTTC.

The table lists this clonotype with a few counts. This sequence joins TRBV14 and TRBJ1-1, with 7 bases aligning to TRBD1. Germline CDR1 is SGHDN and CDR2 is FVKESK. CDR3 length equals 16 residues. V dropped 2 bases and J dropped 2; count of bases not matched to a gene: 8. The CDR3 is CASSQLTGRANTEAFF. Here the CDR3 DNA reads TGTGCCAGCAGCCAATTGACAGGGCGGGCCAACACTGAAGCTTTCTTT.

This clonotype was seen a single time. This chain links TRBV6-2 or TRBV6-3 with TRBJ2-7; maybe TRBD2 (6 bases). The ends were cut back, 0 bases at V and 4 bases at J, with 13 bases in the middle. This CDR3 has 15 amino acids. Germline V gene lookup returns CDR1 MNHEY and CDR2 SVGEGT. Here the CDR3 reads CASSYSTGTLYEQYF. In DNA form, the CDR3 reads TGTGCCAGCAGTTACTCCACCGGGACTCTGTACGAGCAGTACTTC.

At least ten counts were recorded for this clonotype. The chain combines TRBV27 with TRBJ1-4, with D possibly matching TRBD1 (5 bases). V dropped 6 bases and J dropped 1 base, with 12 bases sitting between them. The CDR3 loop spans 15 amino acids. Germline-derived CDR1 and CDR2 are MNHEY and SMNVEV (reference sequence). CDR3 sequence: CASSRRGETNEKLFF. DNA for the CDR3: TGTGCCAGCAGCCGTCGGGGGGAAACTAATGAAAAACTGTTTTTT.

This clonotype has a count of ten or more. The CDR3 DNA reads as TGTGCCAGCAGCTCAGTCTCTGGAAACACCATATATTTT. Its protein product is CASSSVSGNTIYF. V and J are TRBV7-3 and TRBJ1-3; D ambiguous. The germline V gene encodes CDR1 SGHTA and CDR2 FQGTGA. Trimming stripped 4 bases from V and 0 bases from J, with 4 bases between. The CDR3 is 13 amino acids. Full variable domain (remainder filled in from reference TRBV7-3 and TRBJ1-3): GAGVSQTPSNKVTEKGKYVELRCDPISGHTALYWYRQSLGQGPEFLIYFQGTGAADDSGLPNDRFFAVRPEGSVSTLKIQRTERGDSAVYLCASSSVSGNTIYFGEGSWLTVV.

This clonotype has only a few counts. With a much larger clone just one base away, this may be a read error. V gene TRBV3-1 combines with J gene TRBJ2-3, with D uncertain. Trimming took 1 base from V and 5 from J, leaving 4 bases between them. The CDR3 is 12 residues long. Germline V gene lookup returns CDR1 LGHDT and CDR2 YNNKEL (reference sequence). The CDR3 region has the DNA TGTGCCAGCAGCCAAGCTAGAGATACGCAGTATTTT. It encodes CASSQARDTQYF.

This clonotype was seen more than once but under ten times. The rearrangement uses TRBV5-1 and TRBJ2-3, with D uncertain. The CDR3 spans 15 residues. Trimming pared 1 base from V and 1 base from J, leaving 10 bases between. The germline V gene has CDR1 SGHRS and CDR2 YFSETQ. CDR3 coding DNA: TGCGCCAGCAGCTTGTTGGTCGTAGGCACAGATACGCAGTATTTT. It yields the protein CASSLLVVGTDTQYF.

There are a few counts of this clonotype. The chain links TRBV28 to TRBJ2-7; D is unclear. V lost 3 bases to trimming and J lost 1 base, with 10 bases between them. This CDR3 contains 14 residues. CDR1 MDHEN and CDR2 SYDVKM come from the germline V gene. This CDR3 reads CASSFGRGSYEQYF. The CDR3 DNA follows: TGTGCCAGCAGTTTCGGACGAGGATCCTACGAGCAGTACTTC.

The chain combines TRBV3-1 with TRBJ1-4, with 7 bases matching TRBD1. V shed 4 bases and J 0 bases; nucleotides not matched to a gene: 17. Germline CDR1 LGHDT, CDR2 YNNKEL (reference sequence). The CDR3 runs 20 residues. The CDR3 protein is CASSLKVGTALLATNEKLFF. DNA for the CDR3: TGTGCCAGCAGCCTGAAAGTCGGGACAGCGCTACTTGCAACTAATGAAAAACTGTTTTTT.

This clonotype was recorded at least ten times. The V call is TRBV5-1, the J call TRBJ2-7; D may be TRBD2 (5 bases). The CDR3 length is 13 residues. Trimming shortened V by 5 bases and J by 0 bases, and 9 bases separated the two germline ends. Germline-derived CDR1 and CDR2 are SGHRS and YFSETQ. CDR3 coding DNA: TGCGCCAGCAGTGAGGGAAGCTCCTACGAGCAGTACTTC. This codes for CASSEGSSYEQYF.

This clonotype was seen at least ten times. The chain uses TRBV20-1 and TRBJ2-7; 9 positions agree with TRBD2. Losses at the gene ends were 7 bases for V and 4 bases for J; bases not matched to a gene: 5. This CDR3 region has 12 residues. Germline loops: CDR1 DFQATT, CDR2 SNEGSKA (reference sequence). The CDR3 region has the DNA TGCAGTGTCGGCGGGGGGGCGTACGAGCAGTACTTC. Its translation: CSVGGGAYEQYF.

This clonotype was recorded a few times. The chain uses TRBV29-1 and TRBJ2-2; perhaps D is TRBD1 or TRBD2 (6 bases each). Germline V gene sequence: CDR1 SQVTM, CDR2 ANQGSEA. V lost 7 bases and J lost 0, with 12 bases in between. The CDR3 is made up of 14 amino acids. The CDR3 DNA reads as TGCAGCGCCCTAAGGGGGGCGAACACCGGGGAGCTGTTTTTT. Protein sequence: CSALRGANTGELFF.

This clonotype was observed a handful of times. The rearrangement links TRBV12-3 or TRBV12-4 to TRBJ1-1; no reliable D call. The CDR3 length is 13 residues. V lost 6 bases and J lost 4, with 12 bases in between. The CDR3 sequence is CASRATWGTEAFF. CDR3 DNA: TGTGCCAGCAGAGCAACGTGGGGCACTGAAGCTTTCTTT.

A few counts support this clonotype. This chain uses TRBV7-2 with TRBJ2-3, with 15 positions matching TRBD2. The junction had 6 bases not matched to a gene; V was cut back by 5 bases and J by 6 bases. CDR3 length equals 16 residues. Looked up from germline, CDR1 is SGHTA and CDR2 is FQGNSA. In DNA, the CDR3 is TGTGCCAGCAGCATCTGGACTAGCGGGGGGGCGGATACGCAGTATTTT. It specifies CASSIWTSGGADTQYF.

This chain links TRBV3-1 with TRBJ2-1, with 8 positions matching TRBD2. Germline loops: CDR1 LGHDT, CDR2 YNNKEL (reference sequence). Losses at the gene ends were 0 bases for V and 6 bases for J; bases not matched to a gene: 1. The CDR3 consists of 14 residues. The DNA for the CDR3 is TGTGCCAGCAGCCAAGATGCGGGGGGCAATGAGCAGTTCTTC. It specifies CASSQDAGGNEQFF.

This clonotype was seen only a few times. The gene calls are TRBV20-1 and TRBJ1-1; 8 nucleotides line up with TRBD1. Trimming took 1 base from V and 1 from J; bases not matched to a gene: 5. Germline CDR1 reads DFQATT; CDR2 reads SNEGSKA (reference sequence). CDR3 length equals 15 residues. CDR3 loop: CSARGPGGQNTEAFF. CDR3 bases: TGCAGTGCTAGAGGACCAGGGGGCCAGAACACTGAAGCTTTCTTT.

Ten or more counts support this clonotype. V is TRBV7-9 and J is TRBJ1-2; D unclear. Germline V lookup: CDR1 SEHNR, CDR2 FQNEAQ (reference sequence). The CDR3 consists of 15 residues. Trimming took off 3 bases at V and 4 bases at J, with 15 bases between the two ends. The CDR3: CASSLQEPPLYGYTF. DNA for the CDR3: TGTGCCAGCAGCTTGCAGGAGCCCCCTCTCTATGGCTACACCTTC.

The chain is built from TRBV20-1 and TRBJ2-7; unclear D gene. CDR3 length: 11 amino acids. Trimming took 6 bases from V and 0 from J, leaving 6 bases between them. The germline V gene has CDR1 DFQATT and CDR2 SNEGSKA (reference sequence). The CDR3 region is CSALSSYEQYF. CDR3 in DNA: TGCAGTGCCCTCTCCTCCTACGAGCAGTACTTC.

This clonotype was seen a few times. The rearrangement joins TRBV9 to TRBJ2-5; TRBD2 matches 10 bases. The CDR3 has 15 amino acids. V trimming: 0 bases; J trimming: 4 bases; junction bases outside the gene matches: 3. Germline loops: CDR1 SGDLS, CDR2 YYNGEE. The CDR3 bases are TGTGCCAGCAGCGTAGTAGGGACTAGCGTAGAGACCCAGTACTTC. Residues: CASSVVGTSVETQYF.

This chain joins TRBV3-1 and TRBJ2-1; D uncertain. The CDR3 has 16 amino acids. V dropped 1 base and J dropped 6 bases, with 16 bases sitting between them. CDR1 and CDR2 (germline): LGHDT, YNNKEL (reference sequence). CDR3 sequence (DNA): TGTGCCAGCAGCCAAGTGAGACCGTCCTCCGGCAATGAGCAGTTCTTC. It specifies CASSQVRPSSGNEQFF.

CDR3 coding DNA: TGCGCCAGCAGCCAAATCGAAGGGAACACTGAAGCTTTCTTT. Translating it yields CASSQIEGNTEAFF. The chain uses TRBV4-1 and TRBJ1-1; D not certain. Between the trimmed V and J ends, which lost 2 bases and 1 base, there was a span of 8 bases. CDR1 is MGHRA, CDR2 YSYEKL, per germline. This CDR3 is 14 amino acids long.

This clonotype has just a few counts. The chain carries TRBV11-2 and TRBJ2-7, with D uncertain. Looked up from germline, CDR1 is SGHAT and CDR2 is FQNNGV. The V and J ends lost 6 bases and 7 bases respectively, with 16 bases between them. CDR3 size: 13 residues. The CDR3 nucleotides are TGTGCCAGCAGTCGCGACGGACGAAAGGAGCAGTACTTC. Encoded protein: CASSRDGRKEQYF.

This clonotype appeared a few times. The chain recombines TRBV7-3 with TRBJ2-3; D is perhaps TRBD1 (5 bases). The germline V gene encodes CDR1 SGHTA and CDR2 FQGTGA. V shed 5 bases and J shed 3 bases, with 12 bases lying between them. The CDR3 contains 14 residues. The CDR3 region is CASSPNRQTDTQYF. The CDR3 nucleotides read TGTGCCAGCAGCCCCAACAGACAGACAGATACGCAGTATTTT.

This clonotype was observed many times. Here the CDR3 reads CASSFSSGGGQPQHF. CDR3 nucleotides: TGTGCCAGCAGTTTTTCAAGCGGGGGGGGGCAGCCCCAGCATTTT. The chain links TRBV6-6 to TRBJ1-5; TRBD1 is a possible D gene (5 bases). CDR1 is MNHNY and CDR2 is SVGAGI in the germline V gene (reference sequence). The CDR3 is made up of 15 amino acids. Deletions cut 4 bases from V and 7 bases from J, with 17 bases between.

The chain uses TRBV18 and TRBJ2-1, with no clear D. The CDR3 has 11 amino acids. V was pared by 3 bases and J by 9 bases, with 6 bases between. From germline, CDR1 is KGHSH and CDR2 LQKENI. The CDR3: CASSPLGEQFF. CDR3 coding DNA: TGTGCCAGCTCACCGTTGGGTGAGCAGTTCTTC.